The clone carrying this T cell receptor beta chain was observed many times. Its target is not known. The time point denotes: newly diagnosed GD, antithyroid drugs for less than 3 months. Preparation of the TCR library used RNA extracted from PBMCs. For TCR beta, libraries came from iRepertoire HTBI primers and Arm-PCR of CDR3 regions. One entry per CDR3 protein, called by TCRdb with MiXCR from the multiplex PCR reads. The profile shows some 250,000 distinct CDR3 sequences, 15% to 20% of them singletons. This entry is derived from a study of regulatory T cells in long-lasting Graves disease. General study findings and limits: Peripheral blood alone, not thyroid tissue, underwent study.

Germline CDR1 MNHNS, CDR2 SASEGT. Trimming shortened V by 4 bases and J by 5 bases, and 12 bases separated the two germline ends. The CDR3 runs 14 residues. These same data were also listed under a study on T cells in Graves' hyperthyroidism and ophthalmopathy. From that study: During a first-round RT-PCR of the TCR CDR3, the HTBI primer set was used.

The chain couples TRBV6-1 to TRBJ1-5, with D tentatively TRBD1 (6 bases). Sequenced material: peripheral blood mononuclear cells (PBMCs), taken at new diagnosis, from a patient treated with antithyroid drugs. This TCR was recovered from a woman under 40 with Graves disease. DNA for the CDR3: TGTGCCAGCAGTGCGGGACAAAGCTATCAGCCCCAGCATTTT. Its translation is CASSAGQSYQPQHF.